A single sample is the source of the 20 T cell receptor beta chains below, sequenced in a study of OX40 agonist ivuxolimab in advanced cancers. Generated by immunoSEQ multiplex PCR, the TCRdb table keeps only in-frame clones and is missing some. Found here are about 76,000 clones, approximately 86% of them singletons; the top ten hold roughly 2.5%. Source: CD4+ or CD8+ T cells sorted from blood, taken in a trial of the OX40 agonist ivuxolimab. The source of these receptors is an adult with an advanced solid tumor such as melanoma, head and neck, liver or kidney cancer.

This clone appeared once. The CDR3 loop is CASSQDSVTQETQYF. CDR3 DNA: TGTGCCAGCAGCCAAGATTCAGTCACTCAAGAGACCCAGTACTTC. The rearrangement uses TRBV5-4 and TRBJ2-5; no definite D call. V was cut by 4 bases and J by 2 bases, with 15 bases left in between. The V gene's germline CDR1 is SGHNT and CDR2 YYREEE (reference sequence). The length of the CDR3 is 15 residues.

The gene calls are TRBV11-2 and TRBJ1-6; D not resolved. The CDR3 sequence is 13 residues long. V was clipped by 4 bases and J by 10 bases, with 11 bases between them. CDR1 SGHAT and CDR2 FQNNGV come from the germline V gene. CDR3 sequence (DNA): TGTGCCAGCAGCTCTGAACCCAGGTCACCCCTCCACTTT. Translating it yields CASSSEPRSPLHF.

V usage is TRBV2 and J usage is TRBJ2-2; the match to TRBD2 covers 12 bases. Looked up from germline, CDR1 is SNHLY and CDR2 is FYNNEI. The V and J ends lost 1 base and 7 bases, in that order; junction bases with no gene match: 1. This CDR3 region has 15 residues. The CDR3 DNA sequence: TGTGCCAGCAGTGAAGGACTAGCGGGGGTCGGGGAGCTGTTTTTT. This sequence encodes CASSEGLAGVGELFF.

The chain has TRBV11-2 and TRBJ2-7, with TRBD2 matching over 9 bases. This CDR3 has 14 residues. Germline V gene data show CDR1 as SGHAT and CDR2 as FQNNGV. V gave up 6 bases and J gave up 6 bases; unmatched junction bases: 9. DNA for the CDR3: TGTGCCAGCAGAACTAGCGGCGGGAGGGGCGAGCAGTACGTC. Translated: CASRTSGGRGEQYV.

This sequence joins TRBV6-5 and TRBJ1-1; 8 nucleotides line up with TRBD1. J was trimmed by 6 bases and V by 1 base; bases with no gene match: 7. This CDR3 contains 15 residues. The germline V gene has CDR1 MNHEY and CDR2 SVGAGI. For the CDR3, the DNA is TGTGCCAGCAGTTACTTTCAGGGGGCAGTTGCTGAAGCTTTCTTT. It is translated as CASSYFQGAVAEAFF.

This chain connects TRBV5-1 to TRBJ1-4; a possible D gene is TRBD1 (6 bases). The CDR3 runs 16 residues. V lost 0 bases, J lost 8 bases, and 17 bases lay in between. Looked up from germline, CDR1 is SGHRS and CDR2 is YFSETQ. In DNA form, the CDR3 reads TGCGCCAGCAGCTTGGGGGGGCCCAGGGCTGGCGAAAAACTGTTTTTT. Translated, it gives CASSLGGPRAGEKLFF.

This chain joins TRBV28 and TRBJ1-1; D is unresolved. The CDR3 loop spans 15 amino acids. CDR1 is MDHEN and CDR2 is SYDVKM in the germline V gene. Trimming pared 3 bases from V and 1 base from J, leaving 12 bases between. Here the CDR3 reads CASSLDSTANTEAFF. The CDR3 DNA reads TGTGCCAGCAGTTTGGACTCCACGGCGAACACTGAAGCTTTCTTT.

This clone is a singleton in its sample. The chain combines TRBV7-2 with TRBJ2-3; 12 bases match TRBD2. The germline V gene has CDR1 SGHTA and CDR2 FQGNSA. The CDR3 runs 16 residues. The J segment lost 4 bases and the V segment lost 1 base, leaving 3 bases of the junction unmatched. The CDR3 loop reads CASSLVSSGGADTQYF. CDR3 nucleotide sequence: TGTGCCAGCAGCTTAGTGTCTAGCGGGGGGGCAGATACGCAGTATTTT.

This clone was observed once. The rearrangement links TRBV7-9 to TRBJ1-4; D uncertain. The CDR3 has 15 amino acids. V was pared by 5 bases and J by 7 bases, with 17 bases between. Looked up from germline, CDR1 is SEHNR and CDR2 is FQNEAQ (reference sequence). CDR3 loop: CASSPALGVGEKLFF. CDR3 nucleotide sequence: TGTGCCAGCAGCCCGGCCCTCGGGGTGGGTGAAAAACTGTTTTTT. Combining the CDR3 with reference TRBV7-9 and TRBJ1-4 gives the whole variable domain DTGVSQNPRHKITKRGQNVTFRCDPISEHNRLYWYRQTLGQGPEFLTYFQNEAQLEKSRLLSDRFSAERPKGSFSTLEIQRTEQGDSAMYLCASSPALGVGEKLFFGSGTQLSVL.

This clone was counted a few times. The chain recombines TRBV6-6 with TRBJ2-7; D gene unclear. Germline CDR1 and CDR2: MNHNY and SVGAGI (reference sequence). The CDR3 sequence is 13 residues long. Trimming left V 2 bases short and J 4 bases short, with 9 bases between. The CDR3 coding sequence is TGTGCCAGCAGTTACGATGCACAATACGAGCAGTACGTC. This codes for CASSYDAQYEQYV.

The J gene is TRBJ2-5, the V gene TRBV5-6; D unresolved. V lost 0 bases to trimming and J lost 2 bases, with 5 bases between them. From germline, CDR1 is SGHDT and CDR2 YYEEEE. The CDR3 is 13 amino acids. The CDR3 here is CASSLGGQETQYF. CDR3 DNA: TGTGCCAGCAGCTTGGGGGGTCAAGAGACCCAGTACTTC.

The CDR3 nucleotides are TGTGCCAGCAGCTTGGCCGACAGGGACAGTGGAGCTTTCTTT. This codes for CASSLADRDSGAFF. This chain uses TRBV7-2 with TRBJ1-1; 7 positions agree with TRBD1. The CDR3 extends over 14 amino acids. Trimming cost V 3 bases and J 10 bases; bases outside gene matches: 11. From germline, CDR1 is SGHTA and CDR2 FQGNSA.

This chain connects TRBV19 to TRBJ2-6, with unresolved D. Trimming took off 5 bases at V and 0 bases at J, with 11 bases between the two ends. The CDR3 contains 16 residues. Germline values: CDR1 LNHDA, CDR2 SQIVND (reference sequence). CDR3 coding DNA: TGTGCCAGTAGTGACATTCAGTACTCTGGGGCCAACGTCCTGACTTTC. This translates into CASSDIQYSGANVLTF.

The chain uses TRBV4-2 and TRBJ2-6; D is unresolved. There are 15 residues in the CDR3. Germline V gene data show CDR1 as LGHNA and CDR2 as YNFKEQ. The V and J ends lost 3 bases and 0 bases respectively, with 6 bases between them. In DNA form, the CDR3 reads TGTGCCAGCAGCCATACAATCTCTGGGGCCAACGTCCTGACTTTC. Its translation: CASSHTISGANVLTF.

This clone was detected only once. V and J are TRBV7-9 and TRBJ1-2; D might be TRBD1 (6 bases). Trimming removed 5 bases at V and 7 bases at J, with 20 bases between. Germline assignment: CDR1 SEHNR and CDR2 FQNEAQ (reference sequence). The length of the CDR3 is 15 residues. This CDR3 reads CASSPGQLGGIGYTF. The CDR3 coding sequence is TGTGCCAGCAGCCCTGGACAGTTGGGGGGTATTGGCTACACCTTC.

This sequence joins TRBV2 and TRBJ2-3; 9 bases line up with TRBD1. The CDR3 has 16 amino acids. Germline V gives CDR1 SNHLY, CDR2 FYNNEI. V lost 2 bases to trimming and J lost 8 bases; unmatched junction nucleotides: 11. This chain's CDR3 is CASSEIGDRAAGTQYF. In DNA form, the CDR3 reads TGTGCCAGCAGTGAAATAGGGGACAGGGCCGCAGGTACGCAGTATTTT.

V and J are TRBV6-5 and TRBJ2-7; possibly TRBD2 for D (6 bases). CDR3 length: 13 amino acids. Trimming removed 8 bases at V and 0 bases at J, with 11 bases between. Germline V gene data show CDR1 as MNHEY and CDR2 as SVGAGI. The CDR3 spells CASLGLSSYEQYF. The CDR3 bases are TGTGCCAGCCTGGGACTCAGCTCCTACGAGCAGTACTTC.

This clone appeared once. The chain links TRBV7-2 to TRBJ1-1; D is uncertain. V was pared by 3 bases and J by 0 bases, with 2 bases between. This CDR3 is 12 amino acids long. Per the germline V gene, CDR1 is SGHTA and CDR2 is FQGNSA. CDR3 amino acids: CASSLLNTEAFF. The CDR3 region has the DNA TGTGCCAGCAGCTTGCTGAACACTGAAGCTTTCTTT.

DNA for the CDR3: TGTGCCAGCAGTGGCGGCAGGACTGGAAACACCATATATTTT. It codes for CASSGGRTGNTIYF. V usage is TRBV6-1 and J usage is TRBJ1-3; no clear D. Trimming pared 4 bases from V and 2 bases from J, leaving 9 bases between. CDR1 and CDR2 from the germline V gene are MNHNS and SASEGT. The CDR3 consists of 14 residues.

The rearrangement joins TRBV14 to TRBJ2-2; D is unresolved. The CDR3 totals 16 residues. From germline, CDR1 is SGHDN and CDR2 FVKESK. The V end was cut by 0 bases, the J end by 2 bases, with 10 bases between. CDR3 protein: CASSQDGASNTGELFF. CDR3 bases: TGTGCCAGCAGCCAAGATGGCGCGTCCAACACCGGGGAGCTGTTTTTT.